This T cell receptor beta chain comes out of a study of T cell responses to AZD1222 COVID-19 vaccine. V lost 5 bases and J 1 base, leaving 8 bases between the germline ends. The CDR3 length is 13 residues. In germline, CDR1 is SGHAT, CDR2 FQNNGV. Profiled with immunoSEQ multiplex PCR; TCRdb holds only in-frame clones, not every one. The data contain about 120,000 clones, roughly 84% of them singletons. Study results and limitations: Possibly, clonal diversity was underestimated; donors were largely white British and included more females. Spike was spanned by vaccine-associated CD4 TCRs, which were dominant at 160-218 and 743-854.

A note on this clone: The antigen remains unidentified.

Sequencing used peripheral blood, obtained on day 0 of AZD1222 vaccination. This sequence originates from an adult in good health. V gene TRBV11-2 combines with J gene TRBJ1-1, with a tentative D call TRBD1 (5 bases). DNA of the CDR3: TGTGCCAGCAGCGGGACTGCGAACACTGAAGCTTTCTTT. It translates to CASSGTANTEAFF. Filled out from reference TRBV11-2 and TRBJ1-1, the complete variable domain reads EAGVAQSPRYKIIEKRQSVAFWCNPISGHATLYWYQQILGQGPKLLIQFQNNGVVDDSQLPKDRFSAERLKGVDSTLKIQPAKLEDSAVYLCASSGTANTEAFFGQGTRLTVV.